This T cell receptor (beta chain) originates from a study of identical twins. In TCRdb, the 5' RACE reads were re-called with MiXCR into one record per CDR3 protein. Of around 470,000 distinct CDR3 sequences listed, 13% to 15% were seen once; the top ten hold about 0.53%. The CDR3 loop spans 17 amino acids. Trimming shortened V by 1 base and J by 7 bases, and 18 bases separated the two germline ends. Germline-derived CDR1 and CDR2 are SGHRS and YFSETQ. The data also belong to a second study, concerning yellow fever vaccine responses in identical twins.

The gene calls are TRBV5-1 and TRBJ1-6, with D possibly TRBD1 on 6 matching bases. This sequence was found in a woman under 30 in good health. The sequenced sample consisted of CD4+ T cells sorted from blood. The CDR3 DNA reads TGCGCCAGCAGCTTGTTCCCGCGGGGGCTGGGGAATTCACCCCTCCACTTT. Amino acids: CASSLFPRGLGNSPLHF.